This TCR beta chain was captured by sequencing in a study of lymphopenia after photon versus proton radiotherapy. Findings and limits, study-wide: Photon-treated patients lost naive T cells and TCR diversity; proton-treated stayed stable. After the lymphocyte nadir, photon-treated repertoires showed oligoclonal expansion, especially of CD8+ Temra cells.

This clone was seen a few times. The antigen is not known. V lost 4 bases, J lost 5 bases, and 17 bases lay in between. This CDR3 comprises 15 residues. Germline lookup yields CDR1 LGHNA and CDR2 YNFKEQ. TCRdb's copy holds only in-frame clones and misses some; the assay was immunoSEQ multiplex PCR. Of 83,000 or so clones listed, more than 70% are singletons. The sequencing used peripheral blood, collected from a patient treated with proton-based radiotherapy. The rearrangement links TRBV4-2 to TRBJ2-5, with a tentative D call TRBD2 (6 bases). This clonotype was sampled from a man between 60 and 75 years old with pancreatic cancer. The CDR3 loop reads CASSRMGSAGETQYF. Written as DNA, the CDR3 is TGTGCCAGCAGCCGGATGGGTAGCGCGGGGGAGACCCAGTACTTC.